This T cell receptor (beta chain) was found in a study of blood T cell repertoires in COVID-19. Study in general: PBMCs, B-cell-depleted T cells, or T cells were the source of the cDNA or gDNA that made up the material.

V dropped 1 base and J dropped 6; count of bases not matched to a gene: 11. The CDR3 covers 17 residues. Per the germline V gene, CDR1 is LGHDT and CDR2 is YNNKEL (reference sequence). Sequenced by immunoSEQ multiplex PCR; TCRdb stores in-frame clones only, minus some. The sample carries 140,000 to 150,000 clones, about 91% recorded once. Material for sequencing was peripheral blood. The TCR comes from a woman aged 45-60 years with acute or convalescent COVID-19. V usage is TRBV3-1 (or the pseudogene TRBV3-2) and J usage is TRBJ2-2, with 7 bases matching TRBD1. The CDR3 is CASSQATGRRVPGELFF. CDR3 DNA sequence: TGTGCCAGCAGCCAAGCGACAGGGCGTAGGGTCCCCGGGGAGCTGTTTTTT.